A selection of T cell receptor beta chains follows, all from one sample in a study of blood T cell repertoires in COVID-19. The protocol was immunoSEQ multiplex PCR, while the TCRdb copy is restricted to in-frame clones and leaves out a portion. The sample yields about 210,000 clones, roughly four fifths seen once. Sequenced input: peripheral blood. The origin of the receptors is a woman aged 40 to 50 with active or convalescent COVID-19. Each CDR3 is given with its conserved first and last residue. The D gene is left open where the match is weak. For some rows the clone size is stated as once, few or many, or as a class when expanded; others skip it.

J | size | V | D | DNA | CDR3
TRBJ1-5 | - | TRBV15 | - | TGTGCCACCAGCACTAGACAGGCCCGAAGCAATCAGCCCCAGCATTTT | CATSTRQARSNQPQHF
TRBJ2-3 | - | TRBV2 | TRBD2 | TGTGCCAGCAGTGATTTATCGCGGGGGGGCGACACGCAGTATTTT | CASSDLSRGGDTQYF
TRBJ1-6 | - | TRBV10-3 | - | TGTGCCATCAGTGACGTCAGGCCGGATTCACCCCTCCACTTT | CAISDVRPDSPLHF
TRBJ1-4 | - | TRBV28 | TRBD1 | TGTGCCAGCAGTTTCGGACAGGCAACTAATGAAAAACTGTTTTTT | CASSFGQATNEKLFF
TRBJ2-3 | - | TRBV9 | - | TGTGCCAGCAGCGTAGCGGCGGGGGCCCCAGATACGCAGTATTTT | CASSVAAGAPDTQYF
TRBJ1-3 | - | TRBV2 | - | TGTGCCAGCAGAGGACAGCTCTCTGGAAACACCATATATTTT | CASRGQLSGNTIYF
TRBJ2-1 | - | TRBV24-1 | - | TGTGCCACCAGCGGATCTACTTTCTCGGGTGGGGGAGGTAATGAGCAGTTCTTC | CATSGSTFSGGGGNEQFF
TRBJ1-4 | once | TRBV15 | TRBD1 | TGTGCCACCAGCATATCAGGGACAGGCTTAAATGAAAAACTGTTTTTT | CATSISGTGLNEKLFF
TRBJ1-2 | - | TRBV28 | - | TGTGCCAGCAGTTTAATCCAGTCTAACTATGGCTACACCTTC | CASSLIQSNYGYTF
TRBJ1-4 | - | TRBV7-9 | - | TGTGCCAGCAGCTTGTCCGCTTCTACAGGGTTTAATGAAAAACTGTTTTTT | CASSLSASTGFNEKLFF
TRBJ2-1 | - | TRBV7-6 | TRBD2 | TGTGCCAGCAGCTTAGCAGGGCTAGCGGGAGGGCAAGACAATGAGCAGTTCTTC | CASSLAGLAGGQDNEQFF
TRBJ1-6 | - | TRBV6-5 | TRBD1 | TGTGCCAGCAAGTGGACAGGGGAAAATTCACCCCTCCACTTT | CASKWTGENSPLHF
TRBJ1-2 | - | TRBV6-2/TRBV6-3 | TRBD1 | TGTGCCAGCAGTTCTTACAGGGGAGTCAACTATGGCTACACCTTC | CASSSYRGVNYGYTF
TRBJ2-2 | - | TRBV6-4 | - | TGTGCCAGCAGTGTTGAACAGGGGAACACCGGGGAGCTGTTTTTT | CASSVEQGNTGELFF